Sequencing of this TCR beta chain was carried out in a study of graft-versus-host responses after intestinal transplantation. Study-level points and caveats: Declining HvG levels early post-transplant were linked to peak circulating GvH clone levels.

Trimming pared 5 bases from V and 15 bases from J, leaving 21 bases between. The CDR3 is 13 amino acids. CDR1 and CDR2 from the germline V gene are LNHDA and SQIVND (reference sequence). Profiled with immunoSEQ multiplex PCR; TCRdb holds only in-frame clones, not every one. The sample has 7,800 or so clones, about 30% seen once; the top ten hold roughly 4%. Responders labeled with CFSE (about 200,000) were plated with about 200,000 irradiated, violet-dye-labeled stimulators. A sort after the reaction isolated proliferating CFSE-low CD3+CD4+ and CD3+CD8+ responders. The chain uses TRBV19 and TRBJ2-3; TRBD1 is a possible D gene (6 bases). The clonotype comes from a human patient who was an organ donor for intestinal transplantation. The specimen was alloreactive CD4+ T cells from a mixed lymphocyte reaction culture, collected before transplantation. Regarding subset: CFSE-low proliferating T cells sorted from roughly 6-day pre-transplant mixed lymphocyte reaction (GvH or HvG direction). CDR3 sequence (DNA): TGTGCCAGTAGTCCTGATGCTGGACAGAAACCTTATTTT. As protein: CASSPDAGQKPYF. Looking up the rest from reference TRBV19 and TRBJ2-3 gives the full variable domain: DGGITQSPKYLFRKEGQNVTLSCEQNLNHDAMYWYRQDPGQGLRLIYYSQIVNDFQKGDIAEGYSVSREKKESFPLTVTSAQKNPTAFYLCASSPDAGQKPYFGPGTRLTVL.